These 30 T cell receptor beta chains were sequenced from one sample in a study of molecular identifiers for immune sequencing clone quantification. TCRdb passed the PCR reads through MiXCR, listing each CDR3 protein once. This sample has 460,000 or so distinct CDR3 sequences, with about a fifth found just once. The sequencing sample was made of naive CD8+ T cells from blood, with Jurkat cell RNA spiked in. Subset: FACS-sorted CD8+CD4-CCR7+CD45RA+ naive T cells. The origin of the receptors is a human donor in good health. Some libraries in this study had Jurkat cell RNA spiked in.

The chain links TRBV12-3 or TRBV12-4 to TRBJ2-7, with D unclear. The V gene lost 5 bases and the J gene lost 2 bases, with 13 bases spanning the gap. This CDR3 is built from 14 residues. This CDR3 reads CASSLGPRTYEQYF. The CDR3 nucleotides are TGTGCCAGCAGTCTTGGACCCAGGACCTACGAGCAGTACTTC.

The V and J genes are TRBV7-9 and TRBJ2-7; D is undetermined. Germline loops: CDR1 SEHNR, CDR2 FQNEAQ (reference sequence). The V gene lost 1 base and the J gene lost 4 bases, with 8 bases spanning the gap. This CDR3 has 13 residues. The DNA for the CDR3 is TGTGCCAGCAGCTTAGGGGATAATTACGAGCAGTACTTC. Amino acids: CASSLGDNYEQYF.

This clonotype was seen at least ten times. This chain joins TRBV4-3 and TRBJ1-1; weak D call: TRBD1 (5 bases). V was cut by 0 bases and J by 1 base, with 15 bases left in between. From germline, CDR1 is LGHNA and CDR2 YSLEER. The CDR3 consists of 17 residues. The CDR3: CASSQDPVGPRNTEAFF. CDR3 DNA: TGCGCCAGCAGCCAAGATCCGGTGGGACCGCGGAACACTGAAGCTTTCTTT.

The chain employs TRBV5-6 and TRBJ1-2; weak D call: TRBD1 (6 bases). This CDR3 has 16 residues. The V gene lost 4 bases and the J gene lost 5 bases, with 21 bases spanning the gap. Germline lookup yields CDR1 SGHDT and CDR2 YYEEEE. The CDR3: CASSLGSGPGAYGYTF. The CDR3 DNA is TGTGCCAGCAGCCTTGGCAGCGGGCCGGGGGCTTATGGCTACACCTTC. Using reference TRBV5-6 and TRBJ1-2 for the parts outside the CDR3, the full variable domain is DAGVTQSPTHLIKTRGQQVTLRCSPKSGHDTVSWYQQALGQGPQFIFQYYEEEERQRGNFPDRFSGHQFPNYSSELNVNALLLGDSALYLCASSLGSGPGAYGYTFGSGTRLTVV.

Points on this clonotype: Possible read error: a much larger clone is one base away. The J gene is TRBJ2-5, the V gene TRBV4-1; weak D call: TRBD2 (6 bases). CDR1 MGHRA and CDR2 YSYEKL come from the germline V gene. The CDR3 runs 16 residues. In DNA form, the CDR3 reads TGCGCCGGCAGCCAAGATCGAGGGACTTCTGAAGAGACCCAGTACTTC. Its translation is CAGSQDRGTSEETQYF.

This clonotype appeared a few times. The V call is TRBV7-2, the J call TRBJ2-1, with D tentatively TRBD1 (5 bases). The germline gives CDR1 SGHTA, CDR2 FQGNSA. The CDR3 sequence is 13 residues long. V shed 3 bases and J shed 3 bases, with 6 bases lying between them. CDR3 sequence (DNA): TGTGCCAGCAGCTTTGACAGCTACAATGAGCAGTTCTTC. It is translated as CASSFDSYNEQFF.

This clonotype was counted many times. This rearrangement joins TRBV13 to TRBJ1-1; D unclear. The CDR3 is 12 amino acids. Germline CDR1 and CDR2: PRHDT and FYEKMQ (reference sequence). V dropped 8 bases and J dropped 2 bases, with 9 bases sitting between them. The CDR3 bases are TGTGCCAGCCAAAGGGAAAACACTGAAGCTTTCTTT. Encoded protein: CASQRENTEAFF.

Remarks on this clonotype: Given a much more abundant clone one base away, this may be a read error. The gene calls are TRBV4-1 and TRBJ2-7; D is uncertain. This CDR3 spans 14 amino acids. Looked up from germline, CDR1 is MGHRA and CDR2 is YSYEKL. Trimming took 0 bases from V and 1 from J, leaving 7 bases between them. DNA of the CDR3: TGCGCCAGCAGCCAAGAACGGGCATCCTACGAGCAGTACTTC. This translates into CASSQERASYEQYF.

This clonotype turned up a few times. The chain has TRBV10-3 and TRBJ1-6, with D possibly matching TRBD1 (6 bases). The germline CDR1 and CDR2 sequences are ENHRY and SYGVKD. CDR3 length: 15 residues. V lost 3 bases, J lost 7 bases, and 13 bases lay in between. The CDR3 loop is CAISDPDSTNSPLHF. CDR3 DNA: TGTGCCATCAGTGACCCGGACAGTACGAATTCACCCCTCCACTTT.

This clonotype was counted between two and nine times. The chain employs TRBV19 and TRBJ2-7; TRBD1 matches 7 bases. Trimming cost V 4 bases and J 3 bases; bases outside gene matches: 6. The CDR3 is 14 amino acids. Germline CDR1 and CDR2: LNHDA and SQIVND (reference sequence). The CDR3 is CASSRGQEVYEQYF. Written as DNA, the CDR3 is TGTGCCAGTAGTAGAGGACAGGAGGTCTACGAGCAGTACTTC.

The DNA of the CDR3 is TGTGCCAGCAGCTTAGGGACAGGAGTAGGTGACACCATATATTTT. Translated, it gives CASSLGTGVGDTIYF. This rearrangement joins TRBV7-2 to TRBJ1-3; 7 bases match TRBD1. CDR3 length: 15 amino acids. V shed 1 base and J 8 bases; nucleotides not matched to a gene: 8. The germline V gene has CDR1 SGHTA and CDR2 FQGNSA.

This clonotype was detected many times. This CDR3 reads CASSLGLSALDNEQFF. The DNA of the CDR3 is TGTGCCAGCAGCTTAGGTCTATCGGCACTAGACAATGAGCAGTTCTTC. The chain combines TRBV7-2 with TRBJ2-1, with D perhaps matching TRBD2 (5 bases). Trimming left V 1 base short and J 5 bases short, with 15 bases between. The CDR3 is 16 amino acids. From germline, CDR1 is SGHTA and CDR2 FQGNSA.

This chain links TRBV13 with TRBJ2-1, with 11 bases that match TRBD2. Trimming removed 4 bases from V and 4 bases from J; junction bases left unmatched: 6. CDR1 is PRHDT, CDR2 FYEKMQ, per germline (reference sequence). The CDR3 consists of 16 residues. The CDR3 nucleotides are TGTGCCAGCAGCTCAGATAGCGGGAGGGGTTACAATGAGCAGTTCTTC. Translated, it gives CASSSDSGRGYNEQFF.

This clonotype was seen a few times. The chain employs TRBV5-1 and TRBJ2-7; TRBD2 matches at 11 bases. The CDR3 is 17 amino acids. V lost 2 bases and J lost 0; bases outside the gene matches: 7. CDR1 and CDR2 (germline): SGHRS, YFSETQ. CDR3 nucleotides: TGCGCCAGCAGCTTCACCGGGACTAGCGGAGGCTCCTACGAGCAGTACTTC. Encoded protein: CASSFTGTSGGSYEQYF.

Details on this clonotype: A much larger clone lies one base from this, so it may be a read error. The V gene is TRBV19, the J gene TRBJ1-1; D not certain. Deletions cut 3 bases from V and 7 bases from J, with 12 bases between. Per the germline V gene, CDR1 is LNHDA and CDR2 is SQIVND (reference sequence). This CDR3 contains 13 residues. This CDR3 reads CASSIKIANEAFF. CDR3 nucleotide sequence: TGTGCCAGTAGTATTAAGATAGCAAATGAAGCTTTCTTT.

Worth noting for this clonotype: Possible read error: a much larger clone is one base away. The chain couples TRBV30 to TRBJ2-3; TRBD2 might be the D (5 bases). V lost 0 bases and J lost 2, with 12 bases in between. The CDR3 is 15 residues long. CDR1 GTSNPN and CDR2 SVGIG come from the germline V gene (reference sequence). CDR3 sequence reads: CAWSVSDYTTDTQYF. The CDR3, as DNA: TGTGCCTGGAGTGTAAGCGACTACACCACAGATACGCAGTATTTT.

The sample holds many counts of this clonotype. The chain recombines TRBV5-1 with TRBJ2-3; 7 nucleotides match TRBD2. The CDR3 is 14 amino acids. The germline CDR1 and CDR2 sequences are SGHRS and YFSETQ. Trimming cost V 4 bases and J 3 bases; bases outside gene matches: 5. CDR3 nucleotides: TGCGCCAGCAGCGACGACGGGGGGACAGATACGCAGTATTTT. Translating gives CASSDDGGTDTQYF. Using reference TRBV5-1 and TRBJ2-3 for the parts outside the CDR3, the full variable domain is KAGVTQTPRYLIKTRGQQVTLSCSPISGHRSVSWYQQTPGQGLQFLFEYFSETQRNKGNFPGRFSGRQFSNSRSEMNVSTLELGDSALYLCASSDDGGTDTQYFGPGTRLTVL.

On this clonotype: This may stem from a read error, because a much larger clone lies one nucleotide away. The chain couples TRBV29-1 to TRBJ2-2; D may be TRBD1 (6 bases). The CDR3 is made up of 14 amino acids. V was cut by 8 bases and J by 4 bases, with 17 bases left in between. Looked up from germline, CDR1 is SQVTM and CDR2 is ANQGSEA. The CDR3 protein is CSIEYRELTGELFF. Written as DNA, the CDR3 is TGCAGCATCGAGTACAGGGAACTCACCGGGGAGCTGTTTTTT.

This clonotype has a handful of counts. The CDR3, as DNA: TGTGCCACCAGTGAAGGGATCGGGGAGCTGTTTTTT. This sequence encodes CATSEGIGELFF. V usage is TRBV24-1 and J usage is TRBJ2-2, with D unclear. V dropped 4 bases and J dropped 7 bases, with 6 bases sitting between them. The CDR3 consists of 12 residues. Germline assignment: CDR1 KGHDR and CDR2 SFDVKD.

With regard to this clonotype: A much bigger clone sits one base away, suggesting this may be a read error. The CDR3 nucleotides read TGTGCCAGCAGCTTCGTAGGGTTGGGTGAAAAACTGTCTTTT. Translated: CASSFVGLGEKLSF. The chain is built from TRBV5-3 and TRBJ1-4; D remains ambiguous. TRBV5-3 qualifies as an ORF whose function is uncertain. The CDR3 runs 14 residues.

This clonotype was picked up many times. This rearrangement joins TRBV27 to TRBJ2-3; TRBD2 matches 9 bases. V was pared by 5 bases and J by 3 bases, with 9 bases of the junction left unmatched. Germline V gene sequence: CDR1 MNHEY, CDR2 SMNVEV (reference sequence). There are 16 residues in the CDR3. CDR3 residues: CASSTGVSGSTDTQYF. CDR3 bases: TGTGCCAGCAGTACCGGCGTTAGCGGGAGTACAGATACGCAGTATTTT.

This clonotype was counted ten times or more. The chain joins TRBV28 to TRBJ1-6; the D is unclear. The CDR3 loop spans 13 amino acids. Germline values: CDR1 MDHEN, CDR2 SYDVKM. Trimming removed 3 bases at V and 4 bases at J, with 4 bases between. As DNA, the CDR3 is TGTGCCAGCAGTTTCACATATAATTCACCCCTCCACTTT. The encoded protein is CASSFTYNSPLHF.

This clonotype has a handful of counts. This chain uses TRBV4-1 with TRBJ2-2, with D tentatively TRBD2 (5 bases). CDR3 length: 18 residues. Trimming removed 0 bases from V and 0 bases from J, with 14 bases in between. Germline V gene data show CDR1 as MGHRA and CDR2 as YSYEKL. The CDR3 nucleotides read TGCGCCAGCAGCCAAGAGACTACCCAACTTGCGAACACCGGGGAGCTGTTTTTT. Protein product: CASSQETTQLANTGELFF.

This clonotype was detected ten times or more. The rearrangement joins TRBV6-5 to TRBJ2-3; no clear D. The CDR3 length is 13 residues. V was cut by 10 bases and J by 2 bases, with 13 bases left in between. From germline, CDR1 is MNHEY and CDR2 SVGAGI. The CDR3 is CATLEVLTDTQYF. DNA of the CDR3: TGTGCCACCCTAGAGGTCCTCACAGATACGCAGTATTTT.

The J gene is TRBJ2-1, the V gene TRBV9; 7 bases fit TRBD2. There are 14 residues in the CDR3. Germline-derived CDR1 and CDR2 are SGDLS and YYNGEE. The ends lost 7 bases at V and 0 bases at J; junction bases unmatched: 4. CDR3 sequence: CASEAGDSYNEQFF. Written as DNA, the CDR3 is TGTGCCAGCGAGGCGGGGGACTCCTACAATGAGCAGTTCTTC.

Comment on this clonotype: This sequence may be a read error, since a much larger clone differs from it by one base. This chain connects TRBV4-3 to TRBJ1-1; D call uncertain. This CDR3 region has 14 residues. The germline V gene has CDR1 LGHNA and CDR2 YSLEER. V lost 6 bases and J 2 bases, leaving 13 bases between the germline ends. CDR3 region: CASRPDAINTEAFF. The CDR3 nucleotides are TGCGCCAGCAGACCAGATGCAATTAACACTGAAGCTTTCTTT.

This clonotype was recorded a few times. The chain joins TRBV3-1 to TRBJ2-2, with TRBD1 identical over 7 bases. The CDR3 is made up of 15 amino acids. With V trimmed by 0 bases and J by 8 bases, 6 bases remained unmatched. Germline V CDR1 and CDR2: LGHDT, YNNKEL (reference sequence). CDR3 DNA: TGTGCCAGCAGCCAAGATTGGGCAGGGGGTGGGGAGCTGTTTTTT. Encoded protein: CASSQDWAGGGELFF.

The chain has TRBV27 and TRBJ2-7, with 7 bases that match TRBD2. Germline-derived CDR1 and CDR2 are MNHEY and SMNVEV (reference sequence). There are 15 residues in the CDR3. Trimming took 4 bases from V and 3 from J; bases not matched to a gene: 9. The CDR3 sequence is CASSSTGTTVYEQYF. CDR3 coding DNA: TGTGCCAGCAGTTCAACCGGGACTACAGTCTACGAGCAGTACTTC.

This clonotype was found many times. The genes are TRBV5-1 and TRBJ1-1; D is possibly TRBD1 (6 bases). Germline V gene sequence: CDR1 SGHRS, CDR2 YFSETQ. V shed 7 bases and J shed 0 bases, with 19 bases lying between them. This CDR3 region has 16 residues. CDR3 in DNA: TGCGCCAGCGGCTACAGGGAGACCGGCCTGAACACTGAAGCTTTCTTT. Its translation is CASGYRETGLNTEAFF.

This clonotype was counted many times. The V gene is TRBV28, the J gene TRBJ2-5; TRBD2 agrees at 11 bases. The J segment lost 5 bases and the V segment lost 6 bases, leaving 14 bases of the junction unmatched. CDR3 length: 17 residues. In germline, CDR1 is MDHEN, CDR2 SYDVKM. CDR3 in DNA: TGTGCCAGCAGGCCCTCCAGCCTAGCGGGAGGCTTGGAGACCCAGTACTTC. As protein: CASRPSSLAGGLETQYF.